A single sample gave rise to the 21 T cell receptor beta chains below, sequenced in a study of shared clonotypes between healthy human individuals. Sequenced by immunoSEQ multiplex PCR; TCRdb stores in-frame clones only, minus some. The table has millions of clones, more than 85% seen once. The sequenced sample consisted of naive CD4+ T cells from PBMCs. Subset meaning: CD45RA+ positively selected. The receptor set was obtained from a man aged 18 to 29 in good health. Some clones in this sample may be carry-over from other donors' samples.

The chain combines TRBV7-6 with TRBJ2-2, with D unresolved. The germline CDR1 and CDR2 sequences are SGHVS and FNYEAQ. Trimming left V 0 bases short and J 0 bases short, with 11 bases between. The CDR3 is 17 amino acids. The DNA of the CDR3 is TGTGCCAGCAGCTTAGCGTGGGCAGTATCGAACACCGGGGAGCTGTTTTTT. Translated, it gives CASSLAWAVSNTGELFF.

The chain recombines TRBV13 with TRBJ2-7, with 10 bases matching TRBD2. The CDR3 spans 15 residues. V shed 4 bases, J shed 6 bases, and the junction held 9 bases outside the gene matches. Germline V gene data show CDR1 as PRHDT and CDR2 as FYEKMQ (reference sequence). The CDR3, as DNA: TGTGCCAGCAGCTACGGCCTAGCGGGAGCCCGCGAGCAGTACTTC. Protein sequence: CASSYGLAGAREQYF.

Concerning this clone: The identical CDR3 is also encoded by other nucleotide sequences in the sample. The V gene is TRBV4-3, the J gene TRBJ2-5; perhaps TRBD2 as D (6 bases). Deletions cut 0 bases from V and 5 bases from J, with 10 bases between. Germline V gene sequence: CDR1 LGHNA, CDR2 YSLEER. The CDR3 runs to 14 residues. CDR3 nucleotide sequence: TGCGCCAGCAGCCAAGAAACTAGCAGGGAGACCCAGTACTTC. Translating it yields CASSQETSRETQYF.

This chain links TRBV5-1 with TRBJ2-4; 9 positions agree with TRBD1. Germline loops: CDR1 SGHRS, CDR2 YFSETQ. The CDR3 is 13 residues long. Trimming took 7 bases from V and 5 from J; bases not matched to a gene: 4. The CDR3 region is CASAYRGQNIQYF. CDR3 nucleotides: TGCGCCAGCGCTTACAGGGGGCAAAACATTCAGTACTTC.

The rearrangement uses TRBV5-8 and TRBJ1-2; D possibly corresponds to TRBD1 (5 bases). V was pared by 6 bases and J by 4 bases, with 16 bases between. Germline CDR1 SGHTS, CDR2 YDEGEE. This CDR3 spans 14 amino acids. CDR3 in amino acids: CASTPSRGTYGYTF. CDR3 DNA: TGTGCCAGCACCCCCAGCCGGGGGACCTATGGCTACACCTTC.

The chain combines TRBV11-1 with TRBJ2-3; TRBD2 aligns across 15 bases. V was clipped by 3 bases and J by 1 base; unmatched bases: 5. The CDR3 contains 18 residues. Germline V gene sequence: CDR1 SGHAT, CDR2 FQDESV (reference sequence). The DNA for the CDR3 is TGTGCCAGCAGCTTCGGACTAGCGGGAGGGCCCGGCACAGATACGCAGTATTTT. Translating gives CASSFGLAGGPGTDTQYF.

The J gene is TRBJ1-1, the V gene TRBV18; 7 bases are a match to TRBD1. The length of the CDR3 is 15 residues. V shed 5 bases and J 2 bases; nucleotides not matched to a gene: 8. The germline CDR1 and CDR2 sequences are KGHSH and LQKENI. The CDR3 loop is CASSSSTGSNTEAFF. The CDR3 coding sequence is TGTGCCAGCTCATCTTCGACAGGGTCCAACACTGAAGCTTTCTTT.

In nucleotides, the CDR3 is TGCAGCGTTGAGGTTGCCGGCTACACCTTC. This translates into CSVEVAGYTF. The genes are TRBV29-1 and TRBJ1-2; D not certain. Trimming cost V 3 bases and J 8 bases, with 7 bases left between them. From germline, CDR1 is SQVTM and CDR2 ANQGSEA. The CDR3 is 10 amino acids.

The chain links TRBV18 to TRBJ2-2; 8 positions agree with TRBD1. V lost 3 bases to trimming and J lost 1 base; unmatched junction nucleotides: 4. The CDR3 runs 16 residues. Germline V gives CDR1 KGHSH, CDR2 LQKENI. CDR3: CASSPRTGRNTGELFF. The CDR3 coding sequence is TGTGCCAGCTCACCCCGGACAGGGCGGAACACCGGGGAGCTGTTTTTT.

The chain combines TRBV9 with TRBJ1-4; TRBD1 matches 8 bases. V lost 0 bases to trimming and J lost 4 bases; unmatched junction nucleotides: 8. The CDR3 has 17 amino acids. In germline, CDR1 is SGDLS, CDR2 YYNGEE. The CDR3: CASSVGQGALGNEKLFF. The CDR3 DNA is TGTGCCAGCAGCGTAGGGCAGGGGGCGCTTGGTAATGAAAAACTGTTTTTT.

The chain combines TRBV7-2 with TRBJ2-7, with TRBD2 matching 13 bases. The CDR3 loop spans 16 amino acids. V lost 4 bases to trimming and J lost 4 bases; unmatched junction nucleotides: 7. Germline lookup yields CDR1 SGHTA and CDR2 FQGNSA. The DNA for the CDR3 is TGTGCCAGCAGCTCAAGGACTAGCGGGAGTGGGTACGAGCAGTACTTC. Translation gives CASSSRTSGSGYEQYF.

J is TRBJ2-7 and V is TRBV7-3; D may be TRBD1 (5 bases). Germline V lookup: CDR1 SGHTA, CDR2 FQGTGA. V was trimmed by 0 bases and J by 4 bases, leaving 10 bases between them. This CDR3 spans 14 amino acids. The CDR3 DNA is TGTGCCAGCAGCTTAACCCCAGGGCGGTACGAGCAGTACTTC. This encodes CASSLTPGRYEQYF. Full variable domain (remainder filled in from reference TRBV7-3 and TRBJ2-7): GAGVSQTPSNKVTEKGKYVELRCDPISGHTALYWYRQSLGQGPEFLIYFQGTGAADDSGLPNDRFFAVRPEGSVSTLKIQRTERGDSAVYLCASSLTPGRYEQYFGPGTRLTVT.

The V call is TRBV18, the J call TRBJ1-1; TRBD1 agrees at 8 bases. The ends lost 4 bases at V and 3 bases at J; junction bases unmatched: 10. Germline assignment: CDR1 KGHSH and CDR2 LQKENI. The CDR3 is 16 amino acids. This CDR3 is CASSLHQGAQDTEAFF. The CDR3 DNA sequence: TGTGCCAGCTCACTACATCAGGGGGCTCAGGACACTGAAGCTTTCTTT.

V is TRBV28 and J is TRBJ1-1, with D unresolved. CDR3 length equals 14 residues. V shed 5 bases and J shed 5 bases, with 15 bases lying between them. CDR1 and CDR2 (germline): MDHEN, SYDVKM. CDR3 nucleotide sequence: TGTGCCAGCAGTAGAATAAGGGCTTTGACTGAAGCTTTCTTT. This gives the protein CASSRIRALTEAFF.

This chain's CDR3 is CASSQAPGTVYYEQYF. The CDR3 DNA sequence: TGCGCCAGCAGCCAAGCCCCCGGGACAGTATACTACGAGCAGTACTTC. The gene calls are TRBV4-1 and TRBJ2-7; the match to TRBD1 covers 7 bases. V was clipped by 1 base and J by 3 bases; unmatched bases: 9. The CDR3 has 16 residues. CDR1 and CDR2 from the germline V gene are MGHRA and YSYEKL.

The chain combines TRBV7-6 with TRBJ2-7; 7 bases are shared with TRBD1. V gave up 3 bases and J gave up 2 bases; unmatched junction bases: 4. Per the germline V gene, CDR1 is SGHVS and CDR2 is FNYEAQ. CDR3 length equals 14 residues. Here the CDR3 reads CASSFSQGPYEQYF. DNA of the CDR3: TGTGCCAGCAGCTTTTCACAGGGGCCCTACGAGCAGTACTTC.

This clone was detected only once. The CDR3 nucleotides read TGTGCCAGCAGTGCGCCCGGGACTAGCCGCTACGAGCAGTACTTC. This gives the protein CASSAPGTSRYEQYF. The chain links TRBV25-1 to TRBJ2-7; 9 positions match TRBD2. The CDR3 extends over 15 amino acids. Per germline, CDR1 MGHDK and CDR2 SYGVNS. Trimming took 4 bases from V and 3 from J; bases not matched to a gene: 7.

The chain uses TRBV7-3 and TRBJ2-1; TRBD2 agrees at 12 bases. The CDR3 is made up of 15 amino acids. Germline lookup yields CDR1 SGHTA and CDR2 FQGTGA. The trim removed 5 bases at V and 6 bases at J, leaving 5 bases unmatched. The CDR3 DNA follows: TGTGCCAGCAGCCCACTAGCGGGAGGAGGCAATGAGCAGTTCTTC. This codes for CASSPLAGGGNEQFF.

Here the CDR3 reads CASSRDRSNQPQHF. For the CDR3, the DNA is TGTGCCAGCTCACGTGACAGAAGCAATCAGCCCCAGCATTTT. V is TRBV18 and J is TRBJ1-5; perhaps TRBD1 as D (5 bases). Germline loops: CDR1 KGHSH, CDR2 LQKENI. The length of the CDR3 is 14 residues. Trimming removed 4 bases at V and 1 base at J, with 8 bases between.

The chain is built from TRBV20-1 and TRBJ2-5, with unresolved D. Germline loops: CDR1 DFQATT, CDR2 SNEGSKA (reference sequence). V was cut by 3 bases and J by 2 bases, with 4 bases left in between. The CDR3 sequence is 11 residues long. CDR3: CSASAQETQYF. The CDR3, as DNA: TGCAGTGCTAGTGCACAAGAGACCCAGTACTTC.

About this clone itself: Other nucleotide sequences from this sample produce the same CDR3. This chain connects TRBV29-1 to TRBJ1-1; no firm D call. V dropped 1 base and J dropped 1 base, with 7 bases sitting between them. Germline lookup yields CDR1 SQVTM and CDR2 ANQGSEA. This CDR3 region has 13 residues. Here the CDR3 reads CSVEGRQNTEAFF. In nucleotides, the CDR3 is TGCAGCGTTGAAGGGAGACAGAACACTGAAGCTTTCTTT.